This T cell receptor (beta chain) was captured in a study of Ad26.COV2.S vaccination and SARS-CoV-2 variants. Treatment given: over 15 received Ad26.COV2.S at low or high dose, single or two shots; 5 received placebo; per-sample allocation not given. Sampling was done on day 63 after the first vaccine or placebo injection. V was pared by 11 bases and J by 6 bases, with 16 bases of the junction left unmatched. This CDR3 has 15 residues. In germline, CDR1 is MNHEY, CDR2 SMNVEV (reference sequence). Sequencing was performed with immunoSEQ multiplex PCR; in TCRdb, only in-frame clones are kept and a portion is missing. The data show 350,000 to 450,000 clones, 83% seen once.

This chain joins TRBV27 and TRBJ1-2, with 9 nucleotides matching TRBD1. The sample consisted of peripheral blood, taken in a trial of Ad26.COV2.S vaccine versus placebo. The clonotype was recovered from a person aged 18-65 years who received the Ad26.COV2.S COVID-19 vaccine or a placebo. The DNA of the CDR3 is TGTGCCCGTAAAGTCGGAGGACAGGGGTCAAATGGCTACACCTTC. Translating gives CARKVGGQGSNGYTF.